Below, one T cell receptor beta chain is given with its context. Its specificity is unknown. MiXCR, applied by TCRdb to the reads, yields one record per CDR3 protein. The sample records 600,000 to 700,000 distinct CDR3 sequences, roughly 30% being singletons. The sample belongs to a study of T cell repertoires in cytomegalovirus infection. Whole-study context: Peptides in the study included HLA-C-restricted and HLA-B-restricted CMV epitopes. Public TCR beta signatures provided an indication of both CMV infection and a matching HLA type. Study-wide points: HLA-C-restricted CMV-specific TCR beta clonotypes were dominant in the ex vivo response. Adding up the frequency of public TCR beta families identified people who carried CMV plus the relevant HLA.

This CDR3 spans 15 amino acids. Trimming left V 5 bases short and J 2 bases short, with 16 bases between. The sequence was collected from a human donor in good health (CMV status not recorded). Some clones in this sample may be carry-over from other donors' samples. This chain links TRBV12-3 or TRBV12-4 with TRBJ2-7; possible D gene TRBD2, 7 bases. The sample consisted of cultured PBMCs, taken from culture after CMV antigen stimulation. CDR3 in amino acids: CASSPWRGRTYEQYF. The DNA for the CDR3 is TGTGCCAGCAGTCCTTGGCGGGGGCGGACCTACGAGCAGTACTTC.